Below are 21 T cell receptor beta chains sequenced from a single sample in a study of PD-1 blockade in classical Hodgkin lymphoma. Time point given: cycle 4 day 1 (C4D1), after more than five weeks of nivolumab. All patients relapsed after autologous stem cell transplantation, and brentuximab vedotin exposure varied. Sequencing used immunoSEQ multiplex PCR; TCRdb keeps in-frame clones, though not all of them. In the table there are about 110,000 clones, approximately 90% of which are singletons. Source: peripheral blood mononuclear cells (PBMCs), taken before the fourth cycle of nivolumab. The receptors here all came from a human donor with classical Hodgkin lymphoma.

The chain has TRBV14 and TRBJ2-5; possible D gene TRBD1, 6 bases. The germline V gene has CDR1 SGHDN and CDR2 FVKESK. The CDR3 has 14 amino acids. Deletions cut 6 bases from V and 7 bases from J, with 18 bases between. The CDR3 nucleotides are TGTGCCAGCAGTCGGATGGACAGTTCGGGGACCCAGTACTTC. Its translation is CASSRMDSSGTQYF.

V is TRBV28 and J is TRBJ2-7, with 10 bases that match TRBD2. V was pared by 6 bases and J by 0 bases, with 5 bases of the junction left unmatched. The germline CDR1 and CDR2 sequences are MDHEN and SYDVKM. This CDR3 region has 15 residues. For the CDR3, the DNA is TGTGCCAGCAGCCTAGCGGGAGTTACCTCCTACGAGCAGTACTTC. Translation: CASSLAGVTSYEQYF.

The sample holds a few counts of this clone. The chain carries TRBV19 and TRBJ1-1; 9 nucleotides agree with TRBD1. The CDR3 is made up of 13 amino acids. Germline loops: CDR1 LNHDA, CDR2 SQIVND (reference sequence). The CDR3 sequence: CAVRGGQGPEAFF. The CDR3 DNA reads as TGTGCAGTTAGAGGGGGACAGGGTCCTGAAGCTTTCTTT.

The rearrangement uses TRBV7-2 and TRBJ1-2; D remains ambiguous. Trimming removed 1 base from V and 2 bases from J, with 8 bases in between. Germline V gives CDR1 SGHTA, CDR2 FQGNSA. The CDR3 consists of 14 residues. The CDR3 DNA reads as TGTGCCAGCAGCTTAGTAGAGGCAAACTATGGCTACACCTTC. Its protein product is CASSLVEANYGYTF. Full variable domain (remainder filled in from reference TRBV7-2 and TRBJ1-2): GAGVSQSPSNKVTEKGKDVELRCDPISGHTALYWYRQSLGQGLEFLIYFQGNSAPDKSGLPSDRFSAERTGGSVSTLTIQRTQQEDSAVYLCASSLVEANYGYTFGSGTRLTVV.

The chain couples TRBV30 to TRBJ1-5; D perhaps matches TRBD1 (6 bases). Trimming took 1 base from V and 5 from J, leaving 9 bases between them. The germline gives CDR1 GTSNPN, CDR2 SVGIG (reference sequence). This CDR3 has 13 residues. The CDR3, as DNA: TGTGCCTGGAGTGCATGGACAGATCAGCCCCAGCATTTT. It specifies CAWSAWTDQPQHF.

The gene calls are TRBV9 and TRBJ2-2; possibly TRBD2 for D (6 bases). This CDR3 has 20 residues. V gave up 4 bases and J gave up 0 bases, with 25 bases separating them. Germline CDR1 is SGDLS and CDR2 is YYNGEE. In nucleotides, the CDR3 is TGTGCCAGCAGCTCCCGTCCGCTAGCGACCCGCTCCACGAACACCGGGGAGCTGTTTTTT. Protein: CASSSRPLATRSTNTGELFF.

V is TRBV5-4 and J is TRBJ1-4; TRBD1 is a possible D gene (5 bases). The germline V gene has CDR1 SGHNT and CDR2 YYREEE (reference sequence). Trimming cost V 4 bases and J 6 bases, with 10 bases left between them. This CDR3 is 13 amino acids long. The DNA of the CDR3 is TGTGCCAGCAGCCGTCAGGGTGATGAAAAACTGTTTTTT. Residues: CASSRQGDEKLFF.

The chain couples TRBV7-7 to TRBJ2-5; 10 bases line up with TRBD2. CDR1 SSHAT and CDR2 FNYEAQ come from the germline V gene (reference sequence). The V segment lost 4 bases and the J segment 5 bases; nucleotides outside the gene matches: 4. This CDR3 has 14 amino acids. As DNA, the CDR3 is TGTGCCAGCAGCTCTGGGACTAGCGCCGAGACCCAGTACTTC. Translation gives CASSSGTSAETQYF.

The genes are TRBV6-1 and TRBJ2-3, with TRBD2 matching over 9 bases. CDR3 length: 16 amino acids. V dropped 2 bases and J dropped 1; count of bases not matched to a gene: 4. CDR1 and CDR2 from the germline V gene are MNHNS and SASEGT. The CDR3, as DNA: TGTGCCAGCAGTGAAAGAAGGACTAGCGGCACAGATACGCAGTATTTT. It yields the protein CASSERRTSGTDTQYF.

The chain joins TRBV5-1 to TRBJ2-1; D is possibly TRBD2 (9 bases). This CDR3 has 17 amino acids. Germline CDR1 and CDR2: SGHRS and YFSETQ. The ends were cut back, 4 bases at V and 4 bases at J, with 21 bases in the middle. This CDR3 reads CASSARDRLAGYNEQFF. The CDR3 coding sequence is TGCGCCAGCAGCGCGAGGGACAGGCTAGCGGGATACAATGAGCAGTTCTTC.

The rearrangement links TRBV27 to TRBJ2-2; TRBD2 matches 10 bases. This CDR3 spans 15 amino acids. Looked up from germline, CDR1 is MNHEY and CDR2 is SMNVEV (reference sequence). Germline trimming cut 5 bases from V and 6 bases from J; bases unmatched to any gene: 6. DNA for the CDR3: TGTGCCAGCAGTACGACTAGCGGGTCGGCCGGGGAGCTGTTTTTT. As protein: CASSTTSGSAGELFF.

CDR3 in amino acids: CAISESLGRYGYTF. The CDR3 DNA reads TGTGCCATCAGTGAGTCGCTTGGCCGATATGGCTACACCTTC. The chain employs TRBV10-3 and TRBJ1-2; unclear D gene. V dropped 0 bases and J dropped 5 bases, with 10 bases sitting between them. This CDR3 has 14 amino acids. CDR1 and CDR2 from the germline V gene are ENHRY and SYGVKD.

The chain combines TRBV19 with TRBJ1-2, with D hard to call. The CDR3 has 13 amino acids. With 5 bases removed from V and 8 bases from J, the gap between germline ends came to 15 bases. Germline V gene lookup returns CDR1 LNHDA and CDR2 SQIVND (reference sequence). CDR3 amino acids: CASSLGEGGGYTF. In nucleotides, the CDR3 is TGTGCCAGTAGTCTCGGTGAGGGTGGCGGCTACACCTTC.

The genes are TRBV27 and TRBJ2-1; 9 bases match TRBD1. CDR1 MNHEY and CDR2 SMNVEV come from the germline V gene (reference sequence). The CDR3 is 17 residues long. The junction had 11 bases not matched to a gene; V was cut back by 4 bases and J by 4 bases. CDR3 nucleotide sequence: TGTGCCAGCAGTTCAGTAATGCCGGGACAGGGTTACAATGAGCAGTTCTTC. Amino acid sequence: CASSSVMPGQGYNEQFF.

The chain employs TRBV7-9 and TRBJ2-1, with 9 bases aligning to TRBD2. The germline V gene encodes CDR1 SEHNR and CDR2 FQNEAQ (reference sequence). The CDR3 extends over 17 amino acids. Unmatched junction bases numbered 15, after V lost 3 bases and J lost 9 bases. Here the CDR3 reads CASSLPTSGRQVVEQFF. As DNA, the CDR3 is TGTGCCAGCAGCTTGCCGACTAGCGGCCGACAGGTGGTTGAGCAGTTCTTC.

The V and J genes are TRBV7-9 and TRBJ2-5; 8 positions match TRBD2. The CDR3 spans 17 residues. The V and J ends lost 4 bases and 4 bases, in that order; junction bases with no gene match: 14. The germline CDR1 and CDR2 sequences are SEHNR and FQNEAQ (reference sequence). CDR3 nucleotide sequence: TGTGCCAGCAGCTCCTCCCTTGGGACTAGAGGAAGAGAGACCCAGTACTTC. Residues: CASSSSLGTRGRETQYF.

The chain recombines TRBV5-1 with TRBJ2-7; 9 nucleotides align to TRBD2. CDR1 is SGHRS, CDR2 YFSETQ, per germline. After removal of 3 bases from V and 6 bases from J, the junction contained 10 bases not matched to a gene. The CDR3 has 15 residues. CDR3 residues: CASSSEGSGRGEQYF. In DNA form, the CDR3 reads TGCGCCAGCAGCTCCGAAGGTAGCGGGAGAGGCGAGCAGTACTTC.

V gene TRBV5-1 combines with J gene TRBJ1-1, with a tentative D call TRBD1 (5 bases). The germline CDR1 and CDR2 sequences are SGHRS and YFSETQ. The CDR3 runs 15 residues. V lost 0 bases and J lost 4, with 13 bases in between. The CDR3 region is CASSLVGTQVTEAFF. The CDR3 DNA reads as TGCGCCAGCAGCTTGGTTGGGACTCAGGTCACTGAAGCTTTCTTT.

The chain couples TRBV25-1 to TRBJ1-1; D uncertain. Germline lookup yields CDR1 MGHDK and CDR2 SYGVNS. There are 13 residues in the CDR3. V lost 7 bases and J lost 5, with 14 bases in between. The chain's CDR3 is CASNDRWDTEAFF. CDR3 DNA sequence: TGTGCCAGCAATGACCGTTGGGATACTGAAGCTTTCTTT. Full variable domain (remainder filled in from reference TRBV25-1 and TRBJ1-1): EADIYQTPRYLVIGTGKKITLECSQTMGHDKMYWYQQDPGMELHLIHYSYGVNSTEKGDLSSESTVSRIRTEHFPLTLESARPSHTSQYLCASNDRWDTEAFFGQGTRLTVV.

The CDR3 here is CASSLLAGGPLEQFF. The CDR3 nucleotides are TGTGCCAGCAGCTTACTAGCGGGAGGGCCTCTTGAGCAGTTCTTC. This rearrangement joins TRBV7-9 to TRBJ2-1, with 12 positions matching TRBD2. V lost 2 bases to trimming and J lost 9 bases; unmatched junction nucleotides: 5. The CDR3 length is 15 residues. In germline, CDR1 is SEHNR, CDR2 FQNEAQ (reference sequence). The full variable domain, completed using reference TRBV7-9 and TRBJ2-1, is DTGVSQNPRHKITKRGQNVTFRCDPISEHNRLYWYRQTLGQGPEFLTYFQNEAQLEKSRLLSDRFSAERPKGSFSTLEIQRTEQGDSAMYLCASSLLAGGPLEQFFGPGTRLTVL.

The rearrangement uses TRBV19 and TRBJ1-2, with a tentative D call TRBD1 (5 bases). CDR1 is LNHDA, CDR2 SQIVND, per germline (reference sequence). The CDR3 runs 13 residues. Trimming removed 7 bases at V and 5 bases at J, with 14 bases between. The CDR3 is CASNADGGYGYTF. DNA for the CDR3: TGTGCCAGTAATGCGGACGGGGGTTATGGCTACACCTTC.